The rows below give T cell receptor beta chains drawn from one sample of a study of T cell repertoires in ileal Crohn's disease. TCRdb keeps only in-frame clones here, not all; method: immunoSEQ multiplex PCR. The profile shows about 7,200 clones, 60% to 80% of them singletons. What was sequenced was ileal tissue. These receptors came from an adult with Crohn's disease. Both conserved end residues are part of each CDR3. The D gene is left open where the match is weak. The listing skips clone size in some rows; elsewhere it reads once, few, many or a size class.

d_call,v_call,j_call,clone_size,cdr3_nt,cdr3_aa
-,TRBV14,TRBJ2-1,medium-sized,TGTGCCAGCAGCCCAAGATTTGGAGCCAACAATGAGCAGTTCTTC,CASSPRFGANNEQFF
-,TRBV5-6,TRBJ2-1,-,TGTGCCAGCAGCTTGCGAGGGATGGTAACCTACAATGAGCAGTTCTTC,CASSLRGMVTYNEQFF
-,TRBV6-4,TRBJ2-3,few,TGTGCCAGCAGTGACTCTAGCGGAGGAGATACGCAGTATTTT,CASSDSSGGDTQYF
-,TRBV5-4,TRBJ1-6,-,TGTGCCAGCAGCTTGGATGATTCACCCCTCCACTTT,CASSLDDSPLHF
-,TRBV10-2,TRBJ1-1,-,TGCGCCAGCAGCAGAAGGGGCTTCACTGAAGCTTTCTTT,CASSRRGFTEAFF
-,TRBV5-1,TRBJ1-2,-,TGCGCCAGCAGCTTAGGCAGCGGATATGGCTACACCTTC,CASSLGSGYGYTF
-,TRBV19,TRBJ1-3,-,TGTGCCAGTAGTATTTTGGCGGGATCCGGAAACACCATATATTTT,CASSILAGSGNTIYF
-,TRBV29-1,TRBJ1-2,-,TGCAGCGTTGTACGGATAGCTAACTATGGCTACACCTTC,CSVVRIANYGYTF
TRBD1,TRBV19,TRBJ2-7,-,TGTGCCAGTAGTCTGAAAGGGTTGACAGGGGAGCAGTACTTC,CASSLKGLTGEQYF
-,TRBV11-2,TRBJ1-6,-,TGTGCCAGCTCGGGCGGACGCCGGCTCAATTCACCCCTCCACTTT,CASSGGRRLNSPLHF
-,TRBV2,TRBJ1-1,-,TGTGCCAGCAGTGAAGAACGGAACACTGAAGCTTTCTTT,CASSEERNTEAFF
-,TRBV5-1,TRBJ2-1,few,TGCGCCAGCAGCTTGGTTGCGGTTAGCTCCTACAATGAGCAGTTCTTC,CASSLVAVSSYNEQFF
-,TRBV28,TRBJ1-2,-,TGTGCCAGCAGCTTAGGGTTTAACTATGGCTACACCTTC,CASSLGFNYGYTF
-,TRBV6-1,TRBJ2-3,-,TGTGCCAGCAAGTTGGGACTCGTTTCCACAGATACGCAGTATTTT,CASKLGLVSTDTQYF
-,TRBV5-1,TRBJ1-1,-,TGCGCCAGCAGCTTGGCCGGGGTAGCTAACACTGAAGCTTTCTTT,CASSLAGVANTEAFF
-,TRBV6-4,TRBJ2-1,-,TGTGCCAGCAGTGACACGAGGTTCCAGTTCTTC,CASSDTRFQFF
-,TRBV9,TRBJ2-3,-,TGTGCCAGCAGCGTCCAGTTTCAAGATACGCAGTATTTT,CASSVQFQDTQYF